This entry lists 30 T cell receptor beta chains sequenced from one sample in a study of blood T cell repertoires in COVID-19. This table comes from immunoSEQ multiplex PCR, and its TCRdb copy is limited to in-frame clones, with some not included. This table holds hundreds of thousands of clones, around 85% found once. Sequencing was performed on peripheral blood. All receptors derive from a woman aged 45-59 years with active or convalescent COVID-19.

This chain links TRBV6-6 with TRBJ1-4; no reliable D call. The V end lost 7 bases, the J end lost 5 bases, and 11 bases lay between the germline ends. The CDR3 has 13 residues. Germline values: CDR1 MNHNY, CDR2 SVGAGI (reference sequence). CDR3 sequence reads: CASTTGYNEKLFF. The CDR3 nucleotides are TGTGCCAGCACGACCGGGTACAATGAAAAACTGTTTTTT.

The chain combines TRBV7-9 with TRBJ1-2; 8 bases map to TRBD1. The germline CDR1 and CDR2 sequences are SEHNR and FQNEAQ (reference sequence). The V gene end was trimmed by 5 bases and the J gene end by 8 bases; junction bases not matched to a gene: 7. CDR3 size: 13 residues. The CDR3: CASSTRQGLGYTF. Here the CDR3 DNA reads TGTGCCAGCAGCACTAGACAGGGGCTCGGCTACACCTTC.

This chain joins TRBV3-1 (or the pseudogene TRBV3-2) and TRBJ1-1; TRBD1 aligns across 7 bases. The CDR3 runs to 15 residues. V was clipped by 1 base and J by 1 base; unmatched bases: 3. Germline CDR1 reads LGHDT; CDR2 reads YNNKEL (reference sequence). In DNA, the CDR3 is TGTGCCAGCAGCCAAGGCTGGACAGGGAACACTGAAGCTTTCTTT. Amino acids: CASSQGWTGNTEAFF.

This chain uses TRBV7-9 with TRBJ1-4; 8 bases line up with TRBD1. Germline CDR1 and CDR2: SEHNR and FQNEAQ (reference sequence). The CDR3 is 14 residues long. The V and J ends lost 6 bases and 7 bases, in that order; junction bases with no gene match: 7. CDR3 bases: TGTGCCAGCAGAACAGGGGGGGCAGGTGAAAAACTGTTTTTT. The encoded protein is CASRTGGAGEKLFF.

This clone was recorded once. Here the CDR3 DNA reads TGTGCCAGCAGCTTAGTTAGCGGGGTGGGTTCTGGGGCCAACGTCCTGACTTTC. It specifies CASSLVSGVGSGANVLTF. This chain links TRBV7-2 with TRBJ2-6; TRBD2 aligns across 8 bases. The CDR3 loop spans 18 amino acids. With V trimmed by 1 base and J by 1 base, 6 bases remained unmatched. The germline CDR1 and CDR2 sequences are SGHTA and FQGNSA.

This clone was seen once. This chain links TRBV7-9 with TRBJ2-7, with 16 bases fitting TRBD2. V lost 5 bases, J lost 3 bases, and 10 bases stayed unmatched. Germline V lookup: CDR1 SEHNR, CDR2 FQNEAQ (reference sequence). The CDR3 has 18 amino acids. CDR3 region: CASSQAGTSGRANYEQYF. The CDR3 nucleotides read TGTGCCAGCAGCCAAGCCGGGACTAGCGGGAGGGCCAACTACGAGCAGTACTTC.

The chain couples TRBV18 to TRBJ1-1, with TRBD1 as a possible D gene (6 bases). The CDR3 extends over 13 amino acids. Germline V gene sequence: CDR1 KGHSH, CDR2 LQKENI. V was shortened by 6 bases and J by 5 bases, with 13 bases between the two germline ends. The CDR3 DNA follows: TGTGCCAGCTCCACAGGGCTTGAGACTGAAGCTTTCTTT. Its protein product is CASSTGLETEAFF.

The chain combines TRBV5-1 with TRBJ2-3; TRBD1 aligns across 7 bases. J was trimmed by 5 bases and V by 4 bases; bases with no gene match: 10. Germline-derived CDR1 and CDR2 are SGHRS and YFSETQ. The CDR3 is made up of 15 amino acids. CDR3 region: CASSPGQAWGDTQYF. In DNA, the CDR3 is TGCGCCAGCAGCCCTGGACAGGCATGGGGAGATACGCAGTATTTT.

This clone was seen a few times. This sequence joins TRBV6-5 and TRBJ2-7, with D perhaps TRBD1 (5 bases). CDR1 is MNHEY, CDR2 SVGAGI, per germline. The CDR3 has 13 amino acids. V lost 8 bases to trimming and J lost 2 bases, with 13 bases between them. The CDR3 region has the DNA TGTGCCAGCCTCCCAGACAGTACCTACGAGCAGTACTTC. Protein sequence: CASLPDSTYEQYF.

DNA of the CDR3: TGTGCCAGCAGCCGGTTGGGAGGAGAGACCCAGTACTTC. This gives the protein CASSRLGGETQYF. The chain carries TRBV5-5 and TRBJ2-5; possibly TRBD2 for D (6 bases). Per the germline V gene, CDR1 is SGHKS and CDR2 is YYEKEE (reference sequence). V was pared by 4 bases and J by 4 bases, with 11 bases between. The CDR3 has 13 amino acids.

J is TRBJ1-5 and V is TRBV19, with D uncertain. Trimming took off 1 base at V and 3 bases at J, with 10 bases between the two ends. Germline CDR1 reads LNHDA; CDR2 reads SQIVND (reference sequence). This CDR3 is 15 amino acids long. The CDR3 spells CASSIGASNNQPQHF. The CDR3 nucleotides read TGTGCCAGTAGTATAGGGGCGTCTAACAATCAGCCCCAGCATTTT.

The chain joins TRBV3-1 (or the pseudogene TRBV3-2) to TRBJ2-5; D call uncertain. Trimming left V 2 bases short and J 4 bases short, with 2 bases between. The CDR3 extends over 11 amino acids. Per germline, CDR1 LGHDT and CDR2 YNNKEL (reference sequence). The CDR3 reads CASSQRETQYF. As DNA, the CDR3 is TGTGCCAGCAGCCAACGAGAGACCCAGTACTTC.

The chain is built from TRBV4-1 and TRBJ1-2, with TRBD1 as a possible D gene (5 bases). This CDR3 contains 16 residues. Between the trimmed V and J ends, which lost 0 bases and 2 bases, there was a span of 13 bases. The germline gives CDR1 MGHRA, CDR2 YSYEKL. CDR3 amino acids: CASSQDVEGANYGYTF. The CDR3 DNA sequence: TGCGCCAGCAGCCAAGATGTCGAAGGGGCGAACTATGGCTACACCTTC.

This chain's CDR3 is CASSQGHRADQPQHF. The CDR3 bases are TGTGCCAGCAGCCAAGGCCACAGGGCAGATCAGCCCCAGCATTTT. The rearrangement joins TRBV3-1 (or the pseudogene TRBV3-2) to TRBJ1-5; a possible D gene is TRBD1 (6 bases). CDR3 length: 15 amino acids. Germline CDR1 reads LGHDT; CDR2 reads YNNKEL (reference sequence). V was clipped by 1 base and J by 5 bases, with 12 bases between them.

The CDR3 is CASRPTGEADTQYF. CDR3 bases: TGTGCCAGCAGGCCGACAGGAGAGGCAGATACGCAGTATTTT. The chain combines TRBV6-5 with TRBJ2-3, with D possibly matching TRBD1 (6 bases). Germline loops: CDR1 MNHEY, CDR2 SVGAGI. The CDR3 consists of 14 residues. Trimming stripped 6 bases from V and 4 bases from J, with 14 bases between.

This clone was seen a single time. V and J are TRBV5-6 and TRBJ1-2, with 7 bases aligning to TRBD1. The CDR3 is 14 amino acids. The junction had 11 bases not matched to a gene; V was cut back by 4 bases and J by 8 bases. CDR1 is SGHDT, CDR2 YYEEEE, per germline. CDR3: CASSGPGQAGGYTF. CDR3 coding DNA: TGTGCCAGCAGCGGACCCGGACAGGCCGGCGGCTACACCTTC.

This CDR3 reads CASSFRLEGAFF. CDR3 DNA: TGTGCCAGCAGCTTCCGACTAGAGGGAGCTTTCTTT. This chain joins TRBV2 and TRBJ1-1; D gene uncertain. V gave up 6 bases and J gave up 10 bases, with 15 bases separating them. The CDR3 is 12 amino acids. Per germline, CDR1 SNHLY and CDR2 FYNNEI.

This chain joins TRBV5-1 and TRBJ1-1; D not resolved. Between the trimmed V and J ends, which lost 5 bases and 0 bases, there was a span of 8 bases. Germline-derived CDR1 and CDR2 are SGHRS and YFSETQ. The CDR3 covers 13 residues. CDR3 nucleotides: TGCGCCAGCAGGGGCACAGTGAACACTGAAGCTTTCTTT. This codes for CASRGTVNTEAFF. Together with reference TRBV5-1 and TRBJ1-1, the CDR3 gives the full variable domain: KAGVTQTPRYLIKTRGQQVTLSCSPISGHRSVSWYQQTPGQGLQFLFEYFSETQRNKGNFPGRFSGRQFSNSRSEMNVSTLELGDSALYLCASRGTVNTEAFFGQGTRLTVV.

The rearrangement joins TRBV3-1 (or the pseudogene TRBV3-2) to TRBJ2-1; TRBD2 aligns across 15 bases. CDR1 is LGHDT, CDR2 YNNKEL, per germline (reference sequence). The CDR3 consists of 17 residues. V lost 4 bases and J lost 1; bases outside the gene matches: 2. The DNA for the CDR3 is TGTGCCAGCAGCCGGGGACTAGCGGGAGGATCCTACAATGAGCAGTTCTTC. As protein: CASSRGLAGGSYNEQFF.

This chain joins TRBV9 and TRBJ2-7; a possible D gene is TRBD2 (6 bases). Germline V gene data show CDR1 as SGDLS and CDR2 as YYNGEE. This CDR3 has 14 amino acids. The V and J ends lost 3 bases and 1 base respectively, with 11 bases between them. The CDR3: CASSAGEVSYEQYF. Here the CDR3 DNA reads TGTGCCAGCAGCGCCGGGGAGGTTTCCTACGAGCAGTACTTC. The variable domain in full, completed from reference TRBV9 and TRBJ2-7, reads DSGVTQTPKHLITATGQRVTLRCSPRSGDLSVYWYQQSLDQGLQFLIQYYNGEERAKGNILERFSAQQFPDLHSELNLSSLELGDSALYFCASSAGEVSYEQYFGPGTRLTVT.

The chain employs TRBV2 and TRBJ2-1, with 9 bases that match TRBD1. The V gene's germline CDR1 is SNHLY and CDR2 FYNNEI. V was pared by 3 bases and J by 12 bases, with 12 bases of the junction left unmatched. The CDR3 loop spans 15 amino acids. CDR3 region: CASSDYTGGRSGQFF. For the CDR3, the DNA is TGTGCCAGCAGTGATTACACAGGGGGCCGATCCGGGCAGTTCTTC.

The chain carries TRBV6-5 and TRBJ2-7; 8 bases line up with TRBD2. The CDR3 spans 14 residues. Germline-derived CDR1 and CDR2 are MNHEY and SVGAGI. Trimming took 6 bases from V and 0 from J; bases not matched to a gene: 4. The CDR3 region has the DNA TGTGCCAGCAGCCGCCGGGGGGGCTCCTACGAGCAGTACTTC. This codes for CASSRRGGSYEQYF.

The chain links TRBV7-8 to TRBJ2-7; TRBD2 matches 8 bases. This CDR3 contains 14 residues. Trimming removed 2 bases from V and 4 bases from J; junction bases left unmatched: 4. Germline CDR1 is SGHVS and CDR2 is FQNEAQ. The CDR3 DNA is TGTGCCAGCAGCTTACCCCGGGGGGGTTACGAGCAGTACTTC. It translates to CASSLPRGGYEQYF.

This clone appeared a single time. This CDR3 is CASSFGSEGYTF. CDR3 nucleotides: TGTGCCAGCAGTTTCGGGAGCGAGGGCTACACCTTC. The chain joins TRBV12-3 or TRBV12-4 to TRBJ1-2; D not resolved. The CDR3 has 12 amino acids. The V end was cut by 3 bases, the J end by 8 bases, with 10 bases between.

This chain uses TRBV6-5 with TRBJ2-5; 7 bases agree with TRBD2. The CDR3 sequence is 14 residues long. Germline loops: CDR1 MNHEY, CDR2 SVGAGI. Trimming at V came to 5 bases and at J to 4 bases, leaving 7 bases not matched to a gene. CDR3 loop: CASSHRWGGETQYF. The CDR3 coding sequence is TGTGCCAGCAGTCACAGGTGGGGGGGAGAGACCCAGTACTTC.

The chain employs TRBV5-1 and TRBJ2-2; no definite D call. This CDR3 region has 14 residues. V lost 0 bases, J lost 0 bases, and 3 bases lay in between. CDR1 is SGHRS, CDR2 YFSETQ, per germline. The CDR3 is CASSLVSNTGELFF. Here the CDR3 DNA reads TGCGCCAGCAGCTTGGTATCGAACACCGGGGAGCTGTTTTTT.

The rearrangement joins TRBV27 to TRBJ1-6, with D possibly TRBD1 on 6 matching bases. Germline V gene lookup returns CDR1 MNHEY and CDR2 SMNVEV (reference sequence). The germline V and J ends were trimmed by 6 bases and 8 bases, with 17 bases remaining between them. This CDR3 has 15 residues. The CDR3 nucleotides read TGTGCCAGCAGGCCGAGGGGGGGGATGGATTCACCCCTCCACTTT. This encodes CASRPRGGMDSPLHF.

In this sample, this clone turned up once. The chain uses TRBV5-4 and TRBJ2-5; D may be TRBD2 (6 bases). The CDR3 runs to 15 residues. Germline assignment: CDR1 SGHNT and CDR2 YYREEE (reference sequence). With 0 bases removed from V and 4 bases from J, the gap between germline ends came to 13 bases. The CDR3 is CASSLVFSGGETQYF. CDR3 bases: TGTGCCAGCAGCTTGGTGTTTAGCGGCGGAGAGACCCAGTACTTC.

This chain links TRBV7-9 with TRBJ2-3; TRBD2 is a possible D gene (6 bases). V lost 4 bases and J lost 2, with 13 bases in between. This CDR3 comprises 15 residues. From germline, CDR1 is SEHNR and CDR2 FQNEAQ (reference sequence). The CDR3 here is CASSSRLEATDTQYF. The DNA for the CDR3 is TGTGCCAGCAGCTCACGACTAGAGGCCACAGATACGCAGTATTTT.

This clone was counted ten times or more. The chain combines TRBV4-1 with TRBJ2-2; 9 nucleotides agree with TRBD2. Germline lookup yields CDR1 MGHRA and CDR2 YSYEKL. CDR3 length: 16 residues. V shed 7 bases and J 5 bases; nucleotides not matched to a gene: 11. CDR3 sequence (DNA): TGCGCCAGCACCCAGGGAGGGCTAGCGGGGACCGGGGAGCTGTTTTTT. The encoded protein is CASTQGGLAGTGELFF.